This T cell receptor (beta chain) came from a study of blood T cell repertoires in COVID-19. The wider study: Acute-phase and convalescent COVID-19 samples originated in the United States, Italy and Spain.

Germline V gene data show CDR1 as SEHNR and CDR2 as FQNEAQ (reference sequence). V shed 6 bases, J shed 4 bases, and the junction held 10 bases outside the gene matches. This CDR3 comprises 15 residues. Original data processing: Quantification of nucleated cells was approximated via reference gene primer amplification. Assay: immunoSEQ multiplex PCR; the TCRdb copy retains only in-frame clones and omits some. V and J calls and clone size are as listed in that table; D and trimming were resolved from the DNA. The table has about 180,000 clones, about 91% seen once; the top ten hold roughly 1.5%. This receptor was identified in a woman between 50 and 59 years old with acute or convalescent COVID-19. Input material: peripheral blood. The J gene is TRBJ2-7, the V gene TRBV7-9; TRBD1 aligns across 9 bases. CDR3 protein: CASSFPGQGTYEQYF. CDR3 in DNA: TGTGCCAGCAGTTTCCCAGGACAGGGGACTTACGAGCAGTACTTC.